This TCR beta chain was identified in a study of blood T cell repertoires in COVID-19. Study at large: The origin of the acute and convalescent COVID-19 samples was the United States, Italy and Spain.

The V gene lost 0 bases and the J gene lost 4 bases, with 18 bases spanning the gap. The CDR3 contains 17 residues. TCRdb keeps only in-frame clones here, not all; method: immunoSEQ multiplex PCR. Among roughly 230,000 clones listed, over 75% were seen once. The sequence was obtained from a woman older than 75 with acute or convalescent COVID-19. The specimen sequenced was peripheral blood. The chain recombines TRBV23-1 with TRBJ1-2, with D tentatively TRBD1 (5 bases). TRBV23-1 is recorded as an ORF, its role being uncertain. The CDR3 nucleotides read TGCGCCAGCAGTCAATCGAAACAGGCACTAGCCACCTATGGCTACACCTTC. Protein product: CASSQSKQALATYGYTF.